This T cell receptor beta chain derives from a study of T cell responses to AZD1222 COVID-19 vaccine. Study details: Second-dose timings of about 4 or about 12 weeks were pooled. Findings and caveats of the study: Reportedly, nearly half the spike-specific TCRs target unmutated variant regions. Repertoires were collected only later (after the peak T cell response had occurred). Once two AZD1222 doses were given, Spike-specific TCR breadth and depth went up.

CDR3 length: 15 residues. Germline CDR1 reads LGHNA; CDR2 reads YSLEER. Trimming cost V 0 bases and J 7 bases, with 10 bases left between them. Using immunoSEQ multiplex PCR, the repertoire was profiled, and TCRdb retains in-frame clones only, with some absent. The sample contains 150,000 or so clones, about 91% of which appear only once. For this clone: Antigen specificity is unknown.

This chain joins TRBV4-3 and TRBJ1-6; D is unclear. Here the sequenced sample was peripheral blood, taken on day 0 of AZD1222 vaccination. The sequence came from an adult in good health. The CDR3 here is CASSQDPARNSPLHF. The DNA of the CDR3 is TGCGCCAGCAGCCAAGACCCGGCGAGGAATTCACCCCTCCACTTT.